The 2 T cell receptor beta chains below all came from one sample that was sequenced in a study of vaccination effects on CD4 cells after COVID-19. TCRdb's copy holds only in-frame clones and misses some; the assay was immunoSEQ multiplex PCR. Seen here are roughly 29,000 clones, about 62% observed once, and the top ten hold about 9.8%. Having been cultured for 10 days, the cells underwent CD4+ T cell isolation. These receptors lack a known antigen. Sequencing was performed on CD4+ T cells from PBMCs cultured without peptide, taken before COVID-19 vaccination. The origin of the receptors is a human donor who received a COVID-19 vaccine.

In DNA form, the CDR3 reads TGTGCCAGTAGTATTCTGGGAACAGATACGCAGTATTTT. This codes for CASSILGTDTQYF. The chain couples TRBV19 to TRBJ2-3; D remains ambiguous. Germline V gene data show CDR1 as LNHDA and CDR2 as SQIVND (reference sequence). Trimming pared 3 bases from V and 3 bases from J, leaving 7 bases between. CDR3 length: 13 residues.

V usage is TRBV11-2 and J usage is TRBJ1-1, with no clear D. The CDR3 is 14 amino acids. Germline CDR1 and CDR2: SGHAT and FQNNGV. Trimming took off 3 bases at V and 1 base at J, with 9 bases between the two ends. CDR3 sequence (DNA): TGTGCCAGCAGCTTTGGCTCTGCGAACACTGAAGCTTTCTTT. It is translated as CASSFGSANTEAFF.